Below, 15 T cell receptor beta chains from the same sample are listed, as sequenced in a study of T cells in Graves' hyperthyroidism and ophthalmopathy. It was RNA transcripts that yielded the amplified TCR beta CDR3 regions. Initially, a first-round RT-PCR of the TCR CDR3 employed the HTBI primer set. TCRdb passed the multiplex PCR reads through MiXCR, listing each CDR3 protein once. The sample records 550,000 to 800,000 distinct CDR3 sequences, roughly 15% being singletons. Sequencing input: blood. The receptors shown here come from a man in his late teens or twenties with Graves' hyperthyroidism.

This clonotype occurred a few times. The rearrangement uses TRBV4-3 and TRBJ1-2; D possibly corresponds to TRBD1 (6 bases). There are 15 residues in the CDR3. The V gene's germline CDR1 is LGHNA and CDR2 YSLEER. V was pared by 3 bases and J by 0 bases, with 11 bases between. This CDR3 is CASSQHRAANYGYTF. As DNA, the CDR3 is TGCGCCAGCAGCCAGCACAGGGCCGCTAACTATGGCTACACCTTC.

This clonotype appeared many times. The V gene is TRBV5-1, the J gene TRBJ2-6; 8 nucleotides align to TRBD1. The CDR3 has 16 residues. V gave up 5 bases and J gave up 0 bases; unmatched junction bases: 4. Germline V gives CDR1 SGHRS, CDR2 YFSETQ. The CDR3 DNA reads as TGCGCCAGCAGACCTCAGGGGGCCTCTGGGGCCAACGTCCTGACTTTC. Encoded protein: CASRPQGASGANVLTF. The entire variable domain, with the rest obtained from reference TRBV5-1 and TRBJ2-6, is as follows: KAGVTQTPRYLIKTRGQQVTLSCSPISGHRSVSWYQQTPGQGLQFLFEYFSETQRNKGNFPGRFSGRQFSNSRSEMNVSTLELGDSALYLCASRPQGASGANVLTFGAGSRLTVL.

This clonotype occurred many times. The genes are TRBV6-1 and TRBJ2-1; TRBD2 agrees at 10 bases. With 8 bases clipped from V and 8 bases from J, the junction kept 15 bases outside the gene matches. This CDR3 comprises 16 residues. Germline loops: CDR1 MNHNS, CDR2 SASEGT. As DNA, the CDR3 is TGTGCCAGCTCTGACCCTAGCGGGAGATCAGTTTATGAGCAGTTCTTC. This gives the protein CASSDPSGRSVYEQFF.

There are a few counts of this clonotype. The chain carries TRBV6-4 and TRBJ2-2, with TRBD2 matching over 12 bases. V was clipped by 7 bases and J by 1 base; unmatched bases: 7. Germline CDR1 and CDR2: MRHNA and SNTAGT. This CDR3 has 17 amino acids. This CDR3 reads CASNILAGGKNTGELFF. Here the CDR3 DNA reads TGTGCCAGCAATATACTAGCGGGAGGAAAGAACACCGGGGAGCTGTTTTTT.

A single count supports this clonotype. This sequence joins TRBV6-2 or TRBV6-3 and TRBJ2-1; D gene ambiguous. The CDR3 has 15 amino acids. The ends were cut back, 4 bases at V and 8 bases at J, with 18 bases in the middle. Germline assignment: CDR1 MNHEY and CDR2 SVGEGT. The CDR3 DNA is TGTGCCAGCAGTTCTCCCTCTGACACGAACGATGAGCAGTTCTTC. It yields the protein CASSSPSDTNDEQFF.

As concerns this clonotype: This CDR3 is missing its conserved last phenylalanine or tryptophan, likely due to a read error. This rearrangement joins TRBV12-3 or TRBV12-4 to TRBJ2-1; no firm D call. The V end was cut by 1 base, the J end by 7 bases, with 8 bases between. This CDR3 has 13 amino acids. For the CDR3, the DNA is TGTGCCAGCAGTTTAGGGCGCAGGAATGAGCAGTTCCTC. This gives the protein CASSLGRRNEQFL.

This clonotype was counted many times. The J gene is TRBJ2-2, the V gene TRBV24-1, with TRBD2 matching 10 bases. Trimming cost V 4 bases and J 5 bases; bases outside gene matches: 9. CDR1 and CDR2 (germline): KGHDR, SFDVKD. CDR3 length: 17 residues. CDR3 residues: CATSDVASGSLTGELFF. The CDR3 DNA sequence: TGTGCCACCAGTGACGTGGCTAGCGGGAGCCTGACCGGGGAGCTGTTTTTT.

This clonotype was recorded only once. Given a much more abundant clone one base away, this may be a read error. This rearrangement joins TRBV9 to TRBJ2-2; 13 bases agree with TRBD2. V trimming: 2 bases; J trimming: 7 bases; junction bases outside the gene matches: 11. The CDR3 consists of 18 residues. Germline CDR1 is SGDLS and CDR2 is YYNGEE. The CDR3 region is CASSVPLLAGGPGGELFF. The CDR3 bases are TGTGCCAGCAGCGTCCCCCTACTAGCGGGAGGGCCCGGCGGGGAGCTGTTTTTT.

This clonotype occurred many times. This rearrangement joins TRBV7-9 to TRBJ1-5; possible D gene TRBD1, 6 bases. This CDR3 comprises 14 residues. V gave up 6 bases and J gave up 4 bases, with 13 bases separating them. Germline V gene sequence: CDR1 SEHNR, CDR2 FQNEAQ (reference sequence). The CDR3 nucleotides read TGTGCCAGCAGTTTGGGGGGGCGGAATCAGCCCCAGCATTTT. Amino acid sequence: CASSLGGRNQPQHF.

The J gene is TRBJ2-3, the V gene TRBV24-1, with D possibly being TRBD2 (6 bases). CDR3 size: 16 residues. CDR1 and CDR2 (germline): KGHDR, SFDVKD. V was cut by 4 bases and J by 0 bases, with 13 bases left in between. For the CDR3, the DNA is TGTGCCACCAGTGAGTCGGGGAGGACAAGCACAGATACGCAGTATTTT. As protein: CATSESGRTSTDTQYF.

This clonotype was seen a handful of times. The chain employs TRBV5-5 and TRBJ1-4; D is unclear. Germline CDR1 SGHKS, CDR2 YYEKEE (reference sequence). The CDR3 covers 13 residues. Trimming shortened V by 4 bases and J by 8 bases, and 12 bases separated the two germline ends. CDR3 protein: CASSRASREKLFF. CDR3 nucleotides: TGTGCCAGCAGCAGGGCGAGTCGAGAAAAACTGTTTTTT.

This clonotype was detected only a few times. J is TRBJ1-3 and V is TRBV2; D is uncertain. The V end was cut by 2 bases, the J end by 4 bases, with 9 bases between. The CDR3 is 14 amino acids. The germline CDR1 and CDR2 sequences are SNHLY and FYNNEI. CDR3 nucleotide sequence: TGTGCCAGCAGTGAACTCGGATCCGGAAACACCATATATTTT. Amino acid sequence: CASSELGSGNTIYF.

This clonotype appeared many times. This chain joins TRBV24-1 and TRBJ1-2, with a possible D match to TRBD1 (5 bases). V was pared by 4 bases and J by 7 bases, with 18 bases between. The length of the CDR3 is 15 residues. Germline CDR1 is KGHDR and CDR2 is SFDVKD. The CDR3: CATSETTRGSGGYTF. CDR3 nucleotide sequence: TGTGCCACCAGTGAGACGACGCGGGGGTCCGGTGGCTACACCTTC.

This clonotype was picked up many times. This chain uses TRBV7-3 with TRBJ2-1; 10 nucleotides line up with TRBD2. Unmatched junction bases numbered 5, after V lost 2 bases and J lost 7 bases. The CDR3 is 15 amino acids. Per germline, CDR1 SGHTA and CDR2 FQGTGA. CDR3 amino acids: CASSLGASGSNEQFF. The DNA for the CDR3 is TGTGCCAGCAGCTTAGGGGCTAGCGGGAGTAATGAGCAGTTCTTC.

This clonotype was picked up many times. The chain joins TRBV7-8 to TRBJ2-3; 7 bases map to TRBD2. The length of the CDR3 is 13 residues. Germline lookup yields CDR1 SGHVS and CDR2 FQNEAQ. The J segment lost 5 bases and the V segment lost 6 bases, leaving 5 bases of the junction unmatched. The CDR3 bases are TGTGCCAGCAGGCATGGGGGGGGAGATACGCAGTATTTT. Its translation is CASRHGGGDTQYF.